A selection of T cell receptor beta chains follows, all from one sample in a study of Ad26.COV2.S vaccination and SARS-CoV-2 variants. Generated by immunoSEQ multiplex PCR, the TCRdb table keeps only in-frame clones and is missing some. The table includes about 320,000 clones, 86% detected once. Specimen: peripheral blood, collected in a trial of Ad26.COV2.S vaccine versus placebo. The receptor set was obtained from a person aged 18 to 65 who received the Ad26.COV2.S COVID-19 vaccine or a placebo. CDR3s include the opening cysteine and the closing phenylalanine or tryptophan. Size tells how often a clone was seen (once, few, many) or the class of an expanded clone, and some rows leave it out.

>.|TRBJ1-1|TRBV29-1
CSVDKVTSLAYEAFF
>.|TRBJ2-6|TRBV7-8
CASSSTGKGANVLTF
>.|TRBJ2-7|TRBV15
CATSGPRGGSTEQYF
>.|TRBJ2-1|TRBV5-1
CASSLGQGVGEQFF
>.|TRBJ2-7|TRBV5-6
CASSSAGTGPYEQYF
>.|TRBJ2-3|TRBV3-1/TRBV3-2
CASSQYSRGGTDTQYF
>.|TRBJ1-2|TRBV11-2
CASSSREAGRTADHYGYTF
>.|TRBJ1-1|TRBV7-2
CASSSRGQRANQHDTEAFF
>.|TRBJ1-2|TRBV5-4
CASSLNRESYGYTF
>few|TRBJ1-2|TRBV20-1
CSARDQGFTF
>.|TRBJ2-7|TRBV5-4
CASSFITGTGRYEQYF
>.|TRBJ2-3|TRBV20-1
CSASRRGRRSDTQYF
>.|TRBJ1-1|TRBV7-6
CASSLGGGGTAFF
>.|TRBJ2-5|TRBV24-1
CATSDLQGDQETQYF
>.|TRBJ1-3|TRBV7-2
CASSSRGPKDRAGNTIYF
>.|TRBJ2-1|TRBV24-1
CATSDRSGGRREQFF
>.|TRBJ1-1|TRBV18
CASSLGQGNTEAFF
>.|TRBJ2-3|TRBV19
CASSTYTDTQYF
>.|TRBJ2-3|TRBV29-1
CSAQPNRGVTQYF
>.|TRBJ1-6|TRBV19
CASSFGNGDSPLHF
>.|TRBJ2-1|TRBV19
CASSLGRAAGNEQFF
>.|TRBJ2-3|TRBV10-3
CAISDELAGTHTDTQYF
>.|TRBJ1-1|TRBV19
CASRTRQGVNTEAFF
>few|TRBJ1-3|TRBV30
CAWMDSGNTIYF
>.|TRBJ1-5|TRBV10-3
CATQPGQGSNQPQHF